This T cell receptor beta chain was recorded in a study of blood T cell repertoires in COVID-19. Background on the study: Acute and convalescent COVID-19 samples came from the United States, Italy and Spain. T cells, B-cell-depleted T cells, or PBMCs provided the cDNA or gDNA that served as material.

V lost 0 bases and J lost 1, with 9 bases in between. Germline-derived CDR1 and CDR2 are SGHNT and YENEEA. The length of the CDR3 is 15 residues. Authors' data handling: Reference gene primer amplification gave nucleated cell count estimates. Sequenced by immunoSEQ multiplex PCR; TCRdb stores in-frame clones only, minus some. For V, J and clone size, that table is used; D and trimming come from the DNA. This sample yields roughly 17,000 clones, of which around 73% are seen a single time; 20% to 25% belongs to the top ten. This clone was seen more than once but under ten times. The sequenced material came from peripheral blood. This clonotype was sampled from a man aged 55 to 69 with active or convalescent COVID-19. The chain carries TRBV11-3 and TRBJ2-5, with a possible D match to TRBD1 (6 bases). CDR3 DNA sequence: TGTGCCAGCAGCTTAGACGCCAGGGGCCAAGAGACCCAGTACTTC. Translated: CASSLDARGQETQYF.